This T cell receptor (beta chain) was sequenced in a study of spatial heterogeneity in lung cancer (dated by TCRdb to about 2019). About the investigation overall: More beta-chain than alpha-chain transcripts were consistently detected, likely reflecting higher beta-chain transcript abundance. In the raw uncorrected reads, each unique combination of TCR and UMI appeared more than ten times on average. The study quantitatively compared TCR alpha and beta repertoires across multiple tumor regions, matched nontumor lung and blood in non-small cell lung cancer. TCR repertoire features were related to nonsynonymous mutation counts determined by whole-exome sequencing of tumor tissue. Both alpha and beta chains were TCR-sequenced in hundreds of tumor regions, roughly 70 matched nontumor lung samples and around 54 PBMC samples obtained at surgery.

V was cut back by 3 bases and J by 3 bases, leaving a gap of 8 bases between them. Inclusive of the bounding cysteine and phenylalanine, the CDR3 is 13 residues long. CDR3 DNA only is kept here, 39 bases in frame from base 1. A few counts support this clonotype. Which antigen it targets is not known. Per-base quality was not reported, and no clone a single base away is much larger than it. The time point label of this sample denotes: sample taken at primary tumor resection. The donors were 60 to 80 patients from the lung TRACERx cohort who had early-stage, untreated non-small cell lung cancer. Without any cell sorting, TCR sequencing was performed on whole RNA extracted either from tumor and nontumor lung tissue or from cryopreserved PBMC samples. Only patients for whom sufficient RNA was available from at least two tumor regions were selected for TCR sequencing. The library was prepared using 5' RACE. Sequencing took place on a NextSeq 500. The TCR library protocol attached a unique molecular identifier to each TCR cDNA molecule to allow correction of PCR and sequencing errors. Concerning the study's data processing: Decombinator tools were used for TCR identification, UMI-based error correction and CDR3 extraction. TCRs above a frequency of 2 per 1,000, corresponding to the top 1% of the tumor frequency distribution, were defined as expanded. Each repertoire was subsampled 100 times to 5,000 TCRs, after which Renyi diversity was computed with the R vegan package. CDR3 similarity networks were built from amino acid triplet string-kernel similarity, with CDR3s being connected when pairwise similarity was above 0.82. TCRdb ran its own pipeline on the public reads, namely fastp trimming at Q25 and MiXCR clone calling, and kept in-frame beta chains. Every distinct CDR3 protein forms one entry, paired with its most common genes and DNA. The V and J calls were determined by TCRdb, not by the authors. The sample table records approximately 92,000 distinct CDR3 sequences; over 9.5% of these occur just once. Just over 40% of the sample belongs to the ten largest clones.

Beyond this particular receptor, the publication reports: Confirming at a functional level the hypothesis that regional TCRs recognize regional mutations was considered to require additional single-cell paired TCR alpha and beta sequencing. Ubiquitous expanded tumor TCRs were detected in blood more often at tumor resection than at routine follow-up.

The source of this sequence is a male donor with early-stage non-small cell lung cancer. This material consisted of PBMCs, taken at surgery. The chain is encoded by TRBV12-3 or TRBV12-4 joined to TRBJ2-5; the D assignment is uncertain and may be TRBD1 or TRBD2, with 5 bases supporting each. The nucleotide sequence is given as TGTGCCAGCAGTTTTCGGGGCGAAGAGACCCAGTACTTC. Translation gives CASSFRGEETQYF.